The 26 T cell receptor beta chains presented below share a single source sample, sequenced in a study of glioma-infiltrating T cells. Using RNA template, CDR3s of TCR alpha and beta were amplified with iRepertoire arm-PCR. MiXCR was run by TCRdb on the multiplex PCR reads, yielding one entry per CDR3 protein. The table records several thousand distinct CDR3 sequences, over 25% of them present only once. Sample: glioma tissue, nonneoplastic brain tissue, or PBMCs (not recorded which). These TCRs come from a human donor with low-grade glioma or glioblastoma, undergoing nonglioma brain surgery, or in good health (not recorded which).

This clonotype is a singleton in its sample. J is TRBJ2-5 and V is TRBV6-5, with 8 bases identical to TRBD2. The CDR3 is made up of 16 amino acids. V gave up 6 bases and J gave up 3 bases; unmatched junction bases: 12. Germline CDR1 MNHEY, CDR2 SVGAGI. The CDR3 sequence: CASSRKAGDGKETQYF. The CDR3 bases are TGTGCCAGCAGCCGCAAAGCGGGAGACGGCAAAGAGACCCAGTACTTC.

This clonotype was observed at least ten times. The J gene is TRBJ1-1, the V gene TRBV29-1, with D unclear. The CDR3 is 11 residues long. Germline CDR1 SQVTM, CDR2 ANQGSEA. V lost 2 bases to trimming and J lost 5 bases, with 6 bases between them. In nucleotides, the CDR3 is TGCAGCGTTGAATGGGGAACTGAAGCTTTCTTT. Protein sequence: CSVEWGTEAFF.

This clonotype appeared once. This chain links TRBV28 with TRBJ2-1; D not certain. The CDR3 has 12 residues. The V end lost 6 bases, the J end lost 8 bases, and 11 bases lay between the germline ends. The V gene's germline CDR1 is MDHEN and CDR2 SYDVKM. The DNA for the CDR3 is TGTGCCAGCAGAAGCTGCCACTATGAGCAGTTCTTC. This encodes CASRSCHYEQFF.

The sample holds many counts of this clonotype. J is TRBJ2-7 and V is TRBV19; D is perhaps TRBD1 (6 bases). CDR3 size: 14 residues. Germline CDR1 reads LNHDA; CDR2 reads SQIVND (reference sequence). The ends were cut back, 5 bases at V and 4 bases at J, with 15 bases in the middle. DNA of the CDR3: TGTGCCAGTAGTCGTCAGGAAAGGGGGTACGAGCAGTACTTC. This gives the protein CASSRQERGYEQYF.

This clonotype was counted many times. Written as DNA, the CDR3 is TGTGCCAGCAGCTTAGGTTTAGGCCGACGCAATGAGCAGTTCTTC. This sequence encodes CASSLGLGRRNEQFF. The J gene is TRBJ2-1, the V gene TRBV11-2; D gene ambiguous. With 1 base removed from V and 6 bases from J, the gap between germline ends came to 13 bases. Per germline, CDR1 SGHAT and CDR2 FQNNGV. CDR3 size: 15 residues. The variable domain in full, completed from reference TRBV11-2 and TRBJ2-1, reads EAGVAQSPRYKIIEKRQSVAFWCNPISGHATLYWYQQILGQGPKLLIQFQNNGVVDDSQLPKDRFSAERLKGVDSTLKIQPAKLEDSAVYLCASSLGLGRRNEQFFGPGTRLTVL.

Sample share makes this clonotype medium-sized. This chain connects TRBV7-8 to TRBJ2-1; 13 bases fit TRBD2. Germline CDR1 is SGHVS and CDR2 is FQNEAQ. Trimming cost V 6 bases and J 7 bases; bases outside gene matches: 0. The CDR3 has 13 amino acids. The CDR3, as DNA: TGTGCCAGCAGACTAGCGGGAGGGAATGAGCAGTTCTTC. Protein product: CASRLAGGNEQFF.

This clonotype was observed at least ten times. The J gene is TRBJ2-3, the V gene TRBV20-1; 9 nucleotides agree with TRBD2. The CDR3 is made up of 15 amino acids. Germline loops: CDR1 DFQATT, CDR2 SNEGSKA (reference sequence). J gave up 4 bases and V 0 bases, and 5 bases lay outside the gene matches. CDR3 in amino acids: CSARDAGGPPDTQYF. The DNA of the CDR3 is TGCAGTGCTAGAGATGCGGGAGGGCCCCCAGATACGCAGTATTTT.

This clonotype was seen at least ten times. V usage is TRBV12-3 or TRBV12-4 and J usage is TRBJ2-1; 8 positions agree with TRBD1. The CDR3 loop spans 14 amino acids. Trimming at V came to 8 bases and at J to 7 bases, leaving 10 bases not matched to a gene. In nucleotides, the CDR3 is TGTGCCAGCGGATCACGGACAGGGCGTAATGAGCAGTTCTTC. It is translated as CASGSRTGRNEQFF.

This clonotype occurred many times. This chain joins TRBV5-4 and TRBJ1-2, with 9 bases aligning to TRBD1. Per the germline V gene, CDR1 is SGHNT and CDR2 is YYREEE (reference sequence). J gave up 6 bases and V 0 bases, and 6 bases lay outside the gene matches. The length of the CDR3 is 15 residues. For the CDR3, the DNA is TGTGCCAGCAGCTTGGTAAAGGACAGGGGTCATGGCTACACCTTC. Residues: CASSLVKDRGHGYTF.

This clonotype was picked up many times. The chain is built from TRBV11-3 and TRBJ1-2; D not resolved. In germline, CDR1 is SGHNT, CDR2 YENEEA. V was pared by 4 bases and J by 3 bases, with 6 bases between. This CDR3 region has 12 residues. CDR3: CASSYGDYGYTF. The CDR3 DNA is TGTGCCAGCAGCTACGGTGACTATGGCTACACCTTC.

This clonotype was seen ten or more times. V usage is TRBV7-9 and J usage is TRBJ1-3, with TRBD1 as a possible D gene (6 bases). V gave up 7 bases and J gave up 1 base, with 11 bases separating them. The CDR3 consists of 14 residues. Germline loops: CDR1 SEHNR, CDR2 FQNEAQ (reference sequence). CDR3 region: CASTDRYSGNTIYF. For the CDR3, the DNA is TGTGCCAGCACCGACAGGTATTCTGGAAACACCATATATTTT.

By proportion, this clonotype is medium-sized. V gene TRBV28 combines with J gene TRBJ2-7, with 7 nucleotides matching TRBD2. Losses at the gene ends were 3 bases for V and 0 bases for J; bases not matched to a gene: 2. This CDR3 spans 14 amino acids. Germline lookup yields CDR1 MDHEN and CDR2 SYDVKM. In nucleotides, the CDR3 is TGTGCCAGCAGTTTGGGGACTATCTCCTACGAGCAGTACTTC. Translating it yields CASSLGTISYEQYF. The full variable domain, in which reference TRBV28 and TRBJ2-7 provide the parts outside the CDR3, is DVKVTQSSRYLVKRTGEKVFLECVQDMDHENMFWYRQDPGLGLRLIYFSYDVKMKEKGDIPEGYSVSREKKERFSLILESASTNQTSMYLCASSLGTISYEQYFGPGTRLTVT.

As for this clonotype: A much larger clone sits a single nucleotide away, making a read error possible. This sequence joins TRBV13 and TRBJ2-7, with TRBD2 matching 8 bases. Trimming removed 5 bases from V and 1 base from J; junction bases left unmatched: 7. CDR3 length: 15 residues. Germline V lookup: CDR1 PRHDT, CDR2 FYEKMQ (reference sequence). The CDR3 region is CASSLEIAGSYEQYF. CDR3 in DNA: TGTGCCAGCAGCCTGGAGATAGCGGGGTCCTACGAGCAGTACTTC. Filled out from reference TRBV13 and TRBJ2-7, the complete variable domain reads AAGVIQSPRHLIKEKRETATLKCYPIPRHDTVYWYQQGPGQDPQFLISFYEKMQSDKGSIPDRFSAQQFSDYHSELNMSSLELGDSALYFCASSLEIAGSYEQYFGPGTRLTVT.

The chain employs TRBV6-1 and TRBJ2-5; the D gene is possibly TRBD1 (5 bases). Per germline, CDR1 MNHNS and CDR2 SASEGT. Trimming removed 6 bases at V and 0 bases at J, with 11 bases between. The CDR3 consists of 14 residues. The CDR3 DNA reads as TGTGCCAGCAGACGCGACAGCTACCAAGAGACCCAGTACTTC. Its protein is CASRRDSYQETQYF.

The rearrangement links TRBV14 to TRBJ1-3, with a tentative D call TRBD1 (6 bases). The CDR3 sequence is 20 residues long. V dropped 4 bases and J dropped 0 bases, with 25 bases sitting between them. Germline-derived CDR1 and CDR2 are SGHDN and FVKESK. In nucleotides, the CDR3 is TGTGCCAGCAGCCCGAGGTCCGACAGGAGACAGCGATACTCTGGAAACACCATATATTTT. This codes for CASSPRSDRRQRYSGNTIYF.

This clonotype was picked up one time. This likely comes from a read error, as the CDR3 has no conserved phenylalanine or tryptophan at its end. No DNA is shown, since the ends of the CDR3 on it are uncertain; the CDR3 is the one TCRdb lists. The chain joins TRBV6-1 to TRBJ2-7; the DNA was not used to check the table's D call, TRBD2. Germline-derived CDR1 and CDR2 are MNHNS and SASEGT. The CDR3 is 10 amino acids in total, end residues counted. The chain's CDR3 is CASSNPGLAG.

This clonotype was counted ten times or more. The chain employs TRBV20-1 and TRBJ2-1; D unresolved. The CDR3 covers 10 residues. The germline V gene encodes CDR1 DFQATT and CDR2 SNEGSKA (reference sequence). Trimming cost V 5 bases and J 5 bases, with 4 bases left between them. The CDR3 DNA sequence: TGCAGTGCTCCTCACAATGAGCAGTTCTTC. Protein: CSAPHNEQFF.

This clonotype counts as medium-sized. This chain connects TRBV4-1 to TRBJ1-6; no reliable D call. The CDR3 is 17 residues long. V shed 1 base and J shed 7 bases, with 17 bases lying between them. The germline V gene encodes CDR1 MGHRA and CDR2 YSYEKL. The CDR3 loop is CASSQVLARLANSPLHF. The CDR3 nucleotides read TGCGCCAGCAGCCAAGTCCTCGCGAGGTTGGCGAATTCACCCCTCCACTTT.

In its sample, this clonotype was seen many times. CDR3 region: CASSYQGKGEKLFF. The CDR3 DNA is TGTGCCAGCAGCTACCAGGGGAAAGGGGAAAAACTGTTTTTT. The chain is built from TRBV7-2 and TRBJ1-4; D is possibly TRBD1 (6 bases). Germline loops: CDR1 SGHTA, CDR2 FQGNSA. The germline V and J ends were trimmed by 4 bases and 8 bases, with 14 bases remaining between them. CDR3 length equals 14 residues.

This clonotype was detected many times. This chain connects TRBV5-1 to TRBJ2-7, with 9 bases fitting TRBD2. The V gene's germline CDR1 is SGHRS and CDR2 YFSETQ. This CDR3 spans 14 amino acids. After removal of 1 base from V and 7 bases from J, the junction contained 6 bases not matched to a gene. This chain's CDR3 is CASSLLSGSREQYF. The CDR3 DNA reads TGCGCCAGCAGCTTGCTTAGCGGGAGCCGGGAGCAGTACTTC. The whole variable domain, filled in from reference TRBV5-1 and TRBJ2-7, reads KAGVTQTPRYLIKTRGQQVTLSCSPISGHRSVSWYQQTPGQGLQFLFEYFSETQRNKGNFPGRFSGRQFSNSRSEMNVSTLELGDSALYLCASSLLSGSREQYFGPGTRLTVT.

This clonotype is termed medium-sized (0.01 to 0.1%). The chain couples TRBV2 to TRBJ1-1; D is unresolved. CDR3 size: 11 residues. The V end was cut by 3 bases, the J end by 3 bases, with 2 bases between. CDR1 SNHLY and CDR2 FYNNEI come from the germline V gene. The CDR3 sequence is CASSEYTEAFF. In DNA, the CDR3 is TGTGCCAGCAGTGAGTACACTGAAGCTTTCTTT.

This clonotype was recorded only once. The chain carries TRBV19 and TRBJ2-3; possibly TRBD1 for D (5 bases). This CDR3 comprises 12 residues. The germline CDR1 and CDR2 sequences are LNHDA and SQIVND (reference sequence). DNA for the CDR3: TGTGTTAGTAGCAGGGAAGGGAATACGCAGTATTTT. The encoded protein is CVSSREGNTQYF.

By share, this clonotype counts as medium-sized. J is TRBJ2-3 and V is TRBV14; D is unresolved. The V gene lost 1 base and the J gene lost 7 bases, with 3 bases spanning the gap. CDR1 and CDR2 from the germline V gene are SGHDN and FVKESK. CDR3 length: 11 residues. This CDR3 reads CASSQVYTQYF. CDR3 nucleotides: TGTGCCAGCAGCCAAGTATATACGCAGTATTTT.

This clonotype was observed at least ten times. This rearrangement joins TRBV29-1 to TRBJ2-7, with TRBD2 as a possible D gene (5 bases). Germline V CDR1 and CDR2: SQVTM, ANQGSEA. Trimming shortened V by 7 bases and J by 2 bases, and 15 bases separated the two germline ends. The CDR3 sequence is 13 residues long. CDR3 loop: CSAVGLAPYEQYF. The CDR3 DNA sequence: TGCAGCGCCGTCGGCCTAGCCCCCTACGAGCAGTACTTC.

In its sample, this clonotype ranks as medium-sized (0.01 to 0.1%). This chain joins TRBV20-1 and TRBJ2-5; D may correspond to TRBD1 or TRBD2 (6 bases each). Trimming cost V 5 bases and J 2 bases, with 18 bases left between them. Germline V gene data show CDR1 as DFQATT and CDR2 as SNEGSKA (reference sequence). This CDR3 comprises 15 residues. CDR3 bases: TGCAGTGCTCAGAGGGGGGCTAGCGAGCAAGAGACCCAGTACTTC. It translates to CSAQRGASEQETQYF.

This clonotype was recorded many times. The gene calls are TRBV5-4 and TRBJ2-3, with 9 nucleotides matching TRBD2. Germline V gene sequence: CDR1 SGHNT, CDR2 YYREEE (reference sequence). The length of the CDR3 is 16 residues. V trimming: 2 bases; J trimming: 2 bases; junction bases outside the gene matches: 6. CDR3 in amino acids: CASSLDSGRLTDTQYF. CDR3 bases: TGTGCCAGCAGCTTAGATAGCGGGAGACTCACAGATACGCAGTATTTT.